A selection of T cell receptor beta chains follows, all from one sample in a study of CD8 T cells in Susac syndrome. MiXCR, applied by TCRdb to the immunoSEQ multiplex PCR reads, yields one record per CDR3 protein. The sample contains 200,000 to 250,000 distinct CDR3 sequences, about 94% of which appear only once. The sample taken for sequencing was CD4+ T cells from PBMCs. The receptors originated from a human donor with Susac syndrome. Both conserved end residues are part of each CDR3.

j_call: TRBJ1-5
cdr3_length: 12
v_call: TRBV3-1
cdr3_aa: CASSQGGDRRHF

j_call: TRBJ1-2
cdr3_length: 15
v_call: TRBV15
cdr3_aa: CATSRDGRGNYGYTF

j_call: TRBJ1-1
cdr3_length: 13
v_call: TRBV28
cdr3_aa: CASSLLGGPEAFF

j_call: TRBJ2-3
cdr3_length: 14
v_call: TRBV20-1
cdr3_aa: CSARTSVSTDTQYF

j_call: TRBJ2-5
cdr3_length: 14
v_call: TRBV6-5
cdr3_aa: CASSYSRLPETQYF

j_call: TRBJ2-5
cdr3_length: 15
v_call: TRBV28
cdr3_aa: CASSLQGGVQETQYF

j_call: TRBJ1-6
cdr3_length: 15
v_call: TRBV3-1
cdr3_aa: CASSQGQFGVVPLHF

j_call: TRBJ1-1
cdr3_length: 13
v_call: TRBV6-2/TRBV6-3
cdr3_aa: CASRQVSGTEAFF

j_call: TRBJ1-5
cdr3_length: 15
v_call: TRBV20-1
cdr3_aa: CSAEPPGQGSQPQHF

j_call: TRBJ1-1
cdr3_length: 14
v_call: TRBV9
cdr3_aa: CASSGGRLNTEAFF

j_call: TRBJ1-1
cdr3_length: 14
v_call: TRBV19
cdr3_aa: CASSVDLPGTEAFF

j_call: TRBJ1-3
cdr3_length: 15
v_call: TRBV6-5
cdr3_aa: CASWQPGLSGNTIYF

j_call: TRBJ2-7
cdr3_length: 14
v_call: TRBV6-2/TRBV6-3
cdr3_aa: CASSYLGTSYEQYF

j_call: TRBJ1-1
cdr3_length: 10
v_call: TRBV28
cdr3_aa: CASRNTEAFF

j_call: TRBJ2-3
cdr3_length: 14
v_call: TRBV27
cdr3_aa: CASTQSGGEDTQYF

j_call: TRBJ2-5
cdr3_length: 16
v_call: TRBV4-2
cdr3_aa: CASSQVGRGLQETQYF

j_call: TRBJ1-1
cdr3_length: 13
v_call: TRBV19
cdr3_aa: CASSQGENTEAFF

j_call: TRBJ2-5
cdr3_length: 14
v_call: TRBV30
cdr3_aa: CAWSVSGGRETQYF

j_call: TRBJ1-1
cdr3_length: 16
v_call: TRBV13
cdr3_aa: CASSLGLAGRDTEAFF

j_call: TRBJ1-2
cdr3_length: 14
v_call: TRBV6-2/TRBV6-3
cdr3_aa: CASSYPGQVYGYTF

j_call: TRBJ2-2
cdr3_length: 14
v_call: TRBV30
cdr3_aa: CAWSVPGNPGELFF

j_call: TRBJ1-1
cdr3_length: 15
v_call: TRBV20-1
cdr3_aa: CSAREPWGRDTEAFF

j_call: TRBJ1-5
cdr3_length: 13
v_call: TRBV9
cdr3_aa: CASSVGVNQPQHF

j_call: TRBJ1-3
cdr3_length: 16
v_call: TRBV12-3/TRBV12-4
cdr3_aa: CASAPGKLLGGNTIYF

j_call: TRBJ2-5
cdr3_length: 16
v_call: TRBV14
cdr3_aa: CASSQDSTGPKRTQYF

j_call: TRBJ2-7
cdr3_length: 15
v_call: TRBV30
cdr3_aa: CAWSVGSGGAYEQYF

j_call: TRBJ2-3
cdr3_length: 16
v_call: TRBV5-1
cdr3_aa: CASSPPANRGTDTQYF

j_call: TRBJ2-2
cdr3_length: 14
v_call: TRBV27
cdr3_aa: CATKRGANTGELFF

j_call: TRBJ2-2
cdr3_length: 15
v_call: TRBV14
cdr3_aa: CASSIPGPNTGELFF

j_call: TRBJ2-2
cdr3_length: 14
v_call: TRBV19
cdr3_aa: CASSPGQSTGELFF

j_call: TRBJ1-1
cdr3_length: 13
v_call: TRBV5-4
cdr3_aa: CASSFPANTEAFF

j_call: TRBJ1-2
cdr3_length: 14
v_call: TRBV5-1
cdr3_aa: CASSQGTTSSGYTF

j_call: TRBJ2-5
cdr3_length: 16
v_call: TRBV3-1
cdr3_aa: CASSQDRATWQETQYF

j_call: TRBJ1-6
cdr3_length: 12
v_call: TRBV18
cdr3_aa: CASSPIESPLHF

j_call: TRBJ2-1
cdr3_length: 16
v_call: TRBV5-4
cdr3_aa: CASSPPGASSYNEQFF

j_call: TRBJ2-7
cdr3_length: 14
v_call: TRBV28
cdr3_aa: CASRQGQGVDEQYF

j_call: TRBJ1-1
cdr3_length: 13
v_call: TRBV19
cdr3_aa: CASSISGRTEAFF

j_call: TRBJ1-5
cdr3_length: 14
v_call: TRBV7-2
cdr3_aa: CASERGYSNQPQHF

j_call: TRBJ1-3
cdr3_length: 13
v_call: TRBV12-3/TRBV12-4
cdr3_aa: CASSAEGGNTIYF

j_call: TRBJ2-5
cdr3_length: 12
v_call: TRBV9
cdr3_aa: CASSSGQETQYF

j_call: TRBJ2-5
cdr3_length: 14
v_call: TRBV5-1
cdr3_aa: CASSLRAVQETQYF

j_call: TRBJ1-4
cdr3_length: 13
v_call: TRBV6-5
cdr3_aa: CASHRAPNEKLFF

j_call: TRBJ1-1
cdr3_length: 15
v_call: TRBV15
cdr3_aa: CATSRERYEGTEAFF

j_call: TRBJ1-6
cdr3_length: 13
v_call: TRBV3-1
cdr3_aa: CASSKDYNSPLHF

j_call: TRBJ2-7
cdr3_length: 14
v_call: TRBV5-1
cdr3_aa: CASSLPETSYEQYF

j_call: TRBJ1-1
cdr3_length: 12
v_call: TRBV7-2
cdr3_aa: CASTIGGTEAFF

j_call: TRBJ2-5
cdr3_length: 14
v_call: TRBV5-1
cdr3_aa: CASSLLAGDETQYF

j_call: TRBJ1-2
cdr3_length: 13
v_call: TRBV6-2/TRBV6-3
cdr3_aa: CASKDQPIYGYTF

j_call: TRBJ1-2
cdr3_length: 15
v_call: TRBV30
cdr3_aa: CAWSATGGFTNGYTF

j_call: TRBJ1-1
cdr3_length: 15
v_call: TRBV6-5
cdr3_aa: CATQGRGGSNTEAFF

j_call: TRBJ1-5
cdr3_length: 14
v_call: TRBV7-9
cdr3_aa: CASSLKGAGQPQHF

j_call: TRBJ2-4
cdr3_length: 14
v_call: TRBV12-3/TRBV12-4
cdr3_aa: CASSFRRVQNIQYF

j_call: TRBJ2-1
cdr3_length: 14
v_call: TRBV12-3/TRBV12-4
cdr3_aa: CASSSNGGAGEQFF

j_call: TRBJ2-1
cdr3_length: 13
v_call: TRBV20-1
cdr3_aa: CSASSGAYNEQFF

j_call: TRBJ2-5
cdr3_length: 14
v_call: TRBV12-3/TRBV12-4
cdr3_aa: CASSFERDQETQYF

j_call: TRBJ2-1
cdr3_length: 15
v_call: TRBV12-3/TRBV12-4
cdr3_aa: CASREGDHSYNEQFF

j_call: TRBJ2-3
cdr3_length: 15
v_call: TRBV20-1
cdr3_aa: CSTKRSLAGTDTQYF

j_call: TRBJ1-5
cdr3_length: 15
v_call: TRBV20-1
cdr3_aa: CSVGGVEYSNQPQHF

j_call: TRBJ2-1
cdr3_length: 16
v_call: TRBV9
cdr3_aa: CASSARTGTGSDEQFF